The rows below give T cell receptor beta chains drawn from one sample of a study of blood T cells in healthy people across ages. TCRdb ran MiXCR on the 5' RACE reads and lists one entry per CDR3 protein. In the table there are fewer than 1,000,000 distinct CDR3 sequences, about 47% of which are singletons. The sequenced sample consisted of blood. The receptors shown here come from an elderly man in good health. The CDR3 runs from the conserved cysteine through the conserved F or W. D genes are given only for firm matches. Size is omitted from some rows. Given values are once, few, many or a class for expanded clones.

size,D,V,J,CDR3,DNA
few,NA,TRBV10-2,TRBJ1-5,CASTSGNSNQPQHF,TGCGCCAGCACATCCGGGAATAGCAATCAGCCCCAGCATTTT
NA,NA,TRBV5-1,TRBJ2-7,CASSLEGQAFEYEQYF,TGCGCCAGCAGCTTGGAGGGGCAAGCTTTTGAGTACGAGCAGTACTTC
NA,TRBD2,TRBV6-2/TRBV6-3,TRBJ2-1,CASRGGTSGTDEQFF,TGTGCCAGCCGAGGTGGGACTAGCGGGACCGATGAGCAGTTCTTC
NA,TRBD1,TRBV7-2,TRBJ2-3,CASSQGTGGKLTDTQYF,TGTGCCAGCAGCCAGGGGACAGGGGGCAAGTTAACAGATACGCAGTATTTT
NA,TRBD1,TRBV29-1,TRBJ1-1,CSVEEVTGGDLWNTEAFF,TGCAGCGTTGAAGAGGTAACAGGGGGCGATTTATGGAACACTGAAGCTTTCTTT
NA,NA,TRBV7-3,TRBJ2-1,CASSFQGNEQFF,TGTGCCAGCAGCTTCCAGGGCAATGAGCAGTTCTTC
many,NA,TRBV20-1,TRBJ2-6,CSARLTGTTSVVLTF,TGCAGTGCTCGACTTACGGGGACCACCTCCGTCGTCCTGACTTTC
few,NA,TRBV7-2,TRBJ2-3,CASSLGVKGKGGSQYF,TGTGCCAGCAGCTTAGGGGTTAAGGGTAAAGGAGGTTCGCAGTATTTT
once,NA,TRBV12-3/TRBV12-4,TRBJ2-7,CASCPEVGEQYF,TGTGCCAGCTGCCCAGAGGTAGGCGAGCAGTACTTC
NA,TRBD2,TRBV24-1,TRBJ2-5,CATSDIALAGDREQYF,TGTGCCACCAGTGATATAGCGCTAGCGGGAGATAGGGAGCAGTACTTC
NA,TRBD2,TRBV7-8,TRBJ2-3,CASSFRLAGGTDTQYF,TGTGCCAGCAGCTTTCGACTAGCGGGAGGGACAGATACGCAGTATTTT
NA,NA,TRBV20-1,TRBJ2-1,CSVNHPISSYNEQFF,TGCAGTGTTAATCACCCTATAAGCTCCTACAATGAGCAGTTCTTC
few,TRBD2,TRBV7-9,TRBJ2-1,CASSSASGGNEQFF,TGTGCCAGCAGTAGCGCTAGCGGCGGCAATGAGCAGTTCTTC
few,NA,TRBV20-1,TRBJ2-5,CSAVGGGSAIGETQYF,TGCAGTGCGGTGGGGGGCGGGAGCGCCATAGGGGAGACCCAGTACTTC
many,NA,TRBV5-1,TRBJ2-7,CASSSNKGGYEQYF,TGCGCCAGCAGCAGCAACAAAGGAGGCTACGAGCAGTACTTC
few,TRBD2,TRBV20-1,TRBJ2-5,CSARSGTSGNEQYF,TGCAGTGCTAGATCCGGGACTAGCGGCAATGAGCAGTACTTC
NA,TRBD1,TRBV4-3,TRBJ2-7,CASSQGPDREREQYF,TGCGCCAGCAGCCAAGGGCCCGACAGGGAAAGGGAGCAGTACTTC
few,NA,TRBV7-8,TRBJ2-1,CASSLQGFSPLGEQFF,TGTGCCAGCAGCTTACAGGGGTTTTCTCCTCTGGGAGAGCAGTTCTTC
NA,NA,TRBV4-2,TRBJ2-1,CASSQDGTYPMEQFF,TGTGCCAGCAGCCAAGACGGGACTTACCCCATGGAGCAGTTCTTC
once,NA,TRBV5-1,TRBJ2-6,CASSLMGRTGANVLTF,TGCGCCAGCAGCTTGATGGGACGGACTGGGGCCAACGTCCTGACTTTC
many,NA,TRBV10-3,TRBJ2-6,CAISGGAPGANVLTF,TGTGCCATCAGTGGTGGGGCCCCTGGGGCCAACGTCCTGACTTTC
NA,TRBD1,TRBV29-1,TRBJ2-7,CSAGQGAYEQYF,TGCAGCGCAGGACAGGGGGCCTACGAGCAGTACTTC
NA,NA,TRBV18,TRBJ2-6,CASSPQRNSGANVLTF,TGTGCCAGCTCACCGCAACGGAACTCTGGGGCCAACGTCCTGACTTTC
NA,NA,TRBV20-1,TRBJ1-3,CSARTGGNTIYF,TGCAGTGCACGGACGGGTGGAAACACCATATATTTT
few,NA,TRBV27,TRBJ1-5,CASSLGGRDQPQHF,TGTGCCAGCAGTTTAGGGGGCAGAGACCAGCCCCAGCATTTT
few,TRBD1,TRBV7-2,TRBJ2-5,CASSNVGQGQRETQYF,TGTGCCAGCAGCAATGTGGGACAGGGGCAACGAGAGACCCAGTACTTC
NA,NA,TRBV7-9,TRBJ2-3,CASKGFYGNTDTQYF,TGTGCCAGCAAAGGGTTTTACGGGAACACAGATACGCAGTATTTT